The 11 T cell receptor beta chains below all came from one sample that was sequenced in a study of technical replicates of blood from several donors. This table comes from immunoSEQ multiplex PCR, and its TCRdb copy is limited to in-frame clones, with some not included. The data contain tens of thousands of clones, under 98% of them singletons. Sequenced: T cells isolated from PBMCs. These receptors all come from a human donor in good health.

The genes are TRBV28 and TRBJ2-7; 9 bases are shared with TRBD2. The CDR3 length is 12 residues. V lost 7 bases, J lost 3 bases, and 1 base stayed unmatched. Germline V CDR1 and CDR2: MDHEN, SYDVKM. CDR3: CASKAGGYEQYF. The CDR3 DNA is TGTGCCAGCAAAGCGGGAGGCTACGAGCAGTACTTC. The variable domain in full, with the rest retrieved from reference TRBV28 and TRBJ2-7, is DVKVTQSSRYLVKRTGEKVFLECVQDMDHENMFWYRQDPGLGLRLIYFSYDVKMKEKGDIPEGYSVSREKKERFSLILESASTNQTSMYLCASKAGGYEQYFGPGTRLTVT.

This clone was picked up one time. V and J are TRBV11-3 and TRBJ2-1, with unresolved D. The germline V gene encodes CDR1 SGHNT and CDR2 YENEEA. Trimming removed 2 bases at V and 9 bases at J, with 14 bases between. CDR3 length equals 14 residues. In DNA, the CDR3 is TGTGCCAGCAGCTTATCGGAGACGTCCGGTGAGCAGTTCTTC. This codes for CASSLSETSGEQFF. Full variable domain (remainder filled in from reference TRBV11-3 and TRBJ2-1): EAGVVQSPRYKIIEKKQPVAFWCNPISGHNTLYWYLQNLGQGPELLIRYENEEAVDDSQLPKDRFSAERLKGVDSTLKIQPAELGDSAVYLCASSLSETSGEQFFGPGTRLTVL.

The V call is TRBV5-1, the J call TRBJ2-5; D is uncertain. Germline CDR1 reads SGHRS; CDR2 reads YFSETQ. The V gene lost 0 bases and the J gene lost 2 bases, with 11 bases spanning the gap. There are 15 residues in the CDR3. The CDR3 spells CASSLDSPRQETQYF. In DNA, the CDR3 is TGCGCCAGCAGCTTGGATTCCCCGAGGCAAGAGACCCAGTACTTC.

This sequence joins TRBV27 and TRBJ1-5; D not resolved. CDR3 size: 11 residues. The germline V gene has CDR1 MNHEY and CDR2 SMNVEV (reference sequence). Trimming cost V 5 bases and J 4 bases, with 3 bases left between them. This CDR3 reads CASSRNQPQHF. CDR3 coding DNA: TGTGCCAGCAGTCGGAATCAGCCCCAGCATTTT.

The chain uses TRBV28 and TRBJ1-2; D is undetermined. The V gene's germline CDR1 is MDHEN and CDR2 SYDVKM. The CDR3 covers 14 residues. Trimming removed 7 bases at V and 1 base at J, with 13 bases between. The CDR3, as DNA: TGTGCCAGCACTGACTTAACCAATAACTATGGCTACACCTTC. Residues: CASTDLTNNYGYTF.

The rearrangement links TRBV23-1 to TRBJ2-7; D is possibly TRBD2 (5 bases). TRBV23-1 is flagged as an ORF with uncertain function. Trimming removed 3 bases at V and 6 bases at J, with 18 bases between. This CDR3 comprises 15 residues. The CDR3 sequence is CASSHGNRSLGEQYF. CDR3 DNA sequence: TGCGCCAGCAGTCACGGGAATCGGTCCTTGGGCGAGCAGTACTTC.

This chain links TRBV7-3 with TRBJ2-1, with 11 bases that match TRBD2. The CDR3 sequence is 15 residues long. The V and J ends lost 5 bases and 5 bases, in that order; junction bases with no gene match: 5. Germline-derived CDR1 and CDR2 are SGHTA and FQGTGA. The CDR3 spells CASSTTSGRHNEQFF. CDR3 in DNA: TGTGCCAGCAGCACTACTAGCGGGAGACACAATGAGCAGTTCTTC.

The rearrangement joins TRBV7-9 to TRBJ2-5; the match to TRBD1 covers 8 bases. The germline V gene has CDR1 SEHNR and CDR2 FQNEAQ (reference sequence). V lost 3 bases and J lost 5; bases outside the gene matches: 14. The CDR3 has 17 amino acids. The DNA of the CDR3 is TGTGCCAGCAGCTTTACTAGTGTCACAGGGGGTCCGGAGACCCAGTACTTC. Its protein is CASSFTSVTGGPETQYF.

For the CDR3, the DNA is TGTGCCAGCAGCGTAGGTTCGGCGGGAGCCGCAGATACGCAGTATTTT. Its translation: CASSVGSAGAADTQYF. The V gene is TRBV9, the J gene TRBJ2-3; 7 bases map to TRBD2. CDR1 and CDR2 (germline): SGDLS, YYNGEE. This CDR3 region has 16 residues. Losses at the gene ends were 0 bases for V and 4 bases for J; bases not matched to a gene: 8.

This clone appeared a single time. The chain combines TRBV11-2 with TRBJ2-2; TRBD2 agrees at 7 bases. The V and J ends lost 5 bases and 6 bases, in that order; junction bases with no gene match: 12. CDR1 and CDR2 from the germline V gene are SGHAT and FQNNGV. The CDR3 runs 16 residues. CDR3 loop: CASSGTTQLGAGELFF. The CDR3 bases are TGTGCCAGCAGCGGGACTACGCAACTTGGCGCCGGGGAGCTGTTTTTT.

The chain recombines TRBV28 with TRBJ2-2; D is unresolved. The germline CDR1 and CDR2 sequences are MDHEN and SYDVKM. V was pared by 5 bases and J by 0 bases, with 10 bases between. There are 15 residues in the CDR3. The CDR3, as DNA: TGTGCCAGCAGTATTGAGCTTCCGAACACCGGGGAGCTGTTTTTT. Its translation: CASSIELPNTGELFF.